This T cell receptor beta chain is from a study of T cell repertoires in ileal Crohn's disease. For the study at large: The M6 sample came from neoterminal ileum during colonoscopy after surgery.

The sample's time point: neoterminal ileum biopsy at postoperative endoscopy, about 6 months after surgery. The assay was immunoSEQ multiplex PCR, and TCRdb's table has in-frame clones only and misses some. The repertoire has 4,000 or so clones, 70% to 85% of them found once; the top ten carry roughly 8.3%. Points from the study as a whole: Compared with non-smokers, active smokers at surgery showed more clonal expansions. Clonality above 26.8% at surgery always came with endoscopic recurrence.

Concerning this clone: The antigen is not known.

The source material was ileal tissue. This TCR derives from an adult with Crohn's disease.

The CDR3 nucleotides are TGTGCCAGCAGTGGAAACTACGAGCAGTACGTC. As protein: CASSGNYEQYV. The rearrangement uses TRBV2 and TRBJ2-7; D call uncertain. V lost 4 bases and J 3 bases, leaving 4 bases between the germline ends. CDR1 and CDR2 (germline): SNHLY, FYNNEI. The CDR3 has 11 amino acids.